The T cell receptor (beta chain) described here comes from a study of Ad26.COV2.S vaccination and SARS-CoV-2 variants. Study in general: Vaccine-arm donor from the placebo-controlled COV1001 Ad26.COV2.S trial. Intramuscular Ad26.COV2.S doses were given once or twice, 56 days apart.

Germline assignment: CDR1 SGHTA and CDR2 FQGNSA. V lost 1 base, J lost 6 bases, and 9 bases lay in between. This CDR3 contains 14 residues. Treatment: 15 to 20 received Ad26.COV2.S at low or high dose, single or two shots; roughly five received placebo; per-sample allocation not given. Samples were taken on day 63 after the first vaccine or placebo injection. TCRdb keeps only in-frame clones here, not all; method: immunoSEQ multiplex PCR. Of 430,000 or so clones in the sample, approximately 92% were seen once. Material: peripheral blood, obtained in a trial of Ad26.COV2.S vaccine versus placebo. V and J are TRBV7-2 and TRBJ2-2; no clear D gene. This TCR was recovered from a person aged 18-60 years who received the Ad26.COV2.S COVID-19 vaccine or a placebo. The CDR3, as DNA: TGTGCCAGCAGCTTAGATTGGCTAGCCGGGGAGCTGTTTTTT. The encoded protein is CASSLDWLAGELFF.